The T cell receptor beta chain under discussion was sequenced for a study of technical replicates of blood from a handful of donors. Using immunoSEQ multiplex PCR, the repertoire was profiled, and TCRdb retains in-frame clones only, with some absent. The data contain about 69,000 clones, 88% of them singletons. The V gene lost 3 bases and the J gene lost 7 bases, with 17 bases spanning the gap. This CDR3 has 14 amino acids. The V gene's germline CDR1 is SGDLS and CDR2 YYNGEE. The chain employs TRBV9 and TRBJ2-7; TRBD1 might be the D (5 bases). Sequencing input: PBMCs. This TCR came from a human donor in good health. Some clones in this sample may be carry-over from other donors' samples. The DNA of the CDR3 is TGTGCCAGCAGCGCCGACAGTAAGGTTAGGGAGCAGTACTTC. It yields the protein CASSADSKVREQYF.